The rows below give T cell receptor beta chains drawn from one sample of a study of early T cells in non-severe SARS-CoV-2 infection. TCRdb reprocessed the 5' RACE reads via MiXCR and lists one record per CDR3 protein. Of about 50,000 distinct CDR3 sequences listed, less than 10% are singletons. Specimen: whole blood, collected at baseline. Receptors were obtained from an adult who was a healthcare worker with PCR-confirmed SARS-CoV-2 infection or an uninfected control (not recorded which). The CDR3 runs from the conserved cysteine through the conserved F or W. Expanded clones are given a class, and other clones once, few, many or no size at all.

TRBV5-1	TRBJ2-7	few	CASSLAPGHTYEQYF
TRBV6-2/TRBV6-3	TRBJ2-7	few	CASSYSKYQSYEQYF
TRBV6-2/TRBV6-3	TRBJ2-1	few	CASSYTLAGVEQFF
TRBV5-8	TRBJ1-1	NA	CASSGGPRAVEAFF
TRBV28	TRBJ1-6	NA	CASSLGGGGYSPLHF
TRBV25-1	TRBJ1-2	NA	CASSRSANYGYTF
TRBV2	TRBJ1-5	many	CASSDPYPGMAASQPQHF
TRBV7-9	TRBJ2-7	many	CASSSNIYGNEQYF
TRBV10-3	TRBJ1-4	NA	CAISESWTGAQEKLFF
TRBV20-1	TRBJ1-6	many	CSAREGETDRDSPYNSPLHF
TRBV7-7	TRBJ2-3	many	CASSLALTETQYF
TRBV19	TRBJ1-2	NA	CASSYSGYGYTF
TRBV25-1	TRBJ2-1	NA	CASSPTGTYNEQFF
TRBV4-2	TRBJ1-2	NA	CASSQEDYYGYTF
TRBV7-9	TRBJ2-7	few	CASSLAENGYYEQYF